Shown below are 30 T cell receptor beta chains from a single sample sequenced in a study of blood T cell repertoires in COVID-19 (dated by TCRdb to the early 2020s). Library generation was performed with the immunoSEQ multiplex PCR assay. TCRdb obtained this table from immuneACCESS and retained in-frame rearrangements with V and J assigned. These tables miss some clones; where compared with another copy, unresolved V genes account for less than half of the shortfall, and the remainder is unexplained. The sample profile shows under 250,000 clones; around nine tenths of them were found once. Around 1.6% of the sample belongs to the ten largest clones. Material: peripheral blood. The receptors here all came from a woman aged 55-70 years who had recovered from COVID-19.

This chain connects TRBV10-3 to TRBJ1-2, with D possibly TRBD1 on 6 matching bases. The CDR3 contains 14 residues. Trimming took 6 bases from V and 5 from J, leaving 16 bases between them. The germline V gene has CDR1 ENHRY and CDR2 SYGVKD. The CDR3 sequence is CAISEQGFRYGYTF. The CDR3, as DNA: TGTGCCATCAGCGAACAGGGATTTAGGTATGGCTACACCTTC.

This chain joins TRBV4-1 and TRBJ1-4; possible D gene TRBD1, 5 bases. Trimming shortened V by 4 bases and J by 0 bases, and 18 bases separated the two germline ends. CDR1 and CDR2 (germline): MGHRA, YSYEKL. The CDR3 consists of 18 residues. CDR3 sequence reads: CASSPRQGDTATNEKLFF. CDR3 DNA: TGCGCCAGCAGCCCCCGCCAGGGCGACACTGCAACTAATGAAAAACTGTTTTTT.

The chain links TRBV4-1 to TRBJ2-5, with TRBD2 matching 15 bases. CDR3 length equals 18 residues. The germline gives CDR1 MGHRA, CDR2 YSYEKL. With V trimmed by 1 base and J by 4 bases, 7 bases remained unmatched. CDR3 coding DNA: TGCGCCAGCAGCCAAGGCCAGGGACTAGCGGGGGGAGGAGAGACCCAGTACTTC. Translated, it gives CASSQGQGLAGGGETQYF.

The genes are TRBV3-1 (or the pseudogene TRBV3-2) and TRBJ2-7, with TRBD2 matching over 13 bases. Germline CDR1 LGHDT, CDR2 YNNKEL (reference sequence). This CDR3 region has 17 residues. After removal of 0 bases from V and 4 bases from J, the junction contained 6 bases not matched to a gene. CDR3 nucleotide sequence: TGTGCCAGCAGCCAAGATTGGGGACTAGCGGGGTATTACGAGCAGTACTTC. This encodes CASSQDWGLAGYYEQYF.

This clone was found a few times. The chain has TRBV19 and TRBJ1-5; D may be TRBD1 (5 bases). Germline V gene data show CDR1 as LNHDA and CDR2 as SQIVND (reference sequence). Trimming cost V 9 bases and J 4 bases, with 16 bases left between them. The CDR3 has 14 residues. The CDR3 protein is CASVRGGRNQPQHF. CDR3 nucleotide sequence: TGTGCCAGCGTGCGGGGCGGTAGAAATCAGCCCCAGCATTTT.

The rearrangement links TRBV4-2 to TRBJ2-7, with a possible D match to TRBD2 (6 bases). Trimming took 4 bases from V and 6 from J, leaving 16 bases between them. Per germline, CDR1 LGHNA and CDR2 YNFKEQ. The CDR3 length is 14 residues. The CDR3, as DNA: TGTGCCAGCAGCCCCGAAGCCGGGGGTCTCGAGCAGTACTTC. Its protein product is CASSPEAGGLEQYF.

The V call is TRBV4-1, the J call TRBJ2-5; perhaps TRBD2 as D (6 bases). Per germline, CDR1 MGHRA and CDR2 YSYEKL. V was shortened by 4 bases and J by 5 bases, with 14 bases between the two germline ends. The CDR3 length is 14 residues. This CDR3 is CASSLEGTGETQYF. CDR3 nucleotide sequence: TGCGCCAGCAGCCTGGAGGGGACGGGGGAGACCCAGTACTTC.

V usage is TRBV7-2 and J usage is TRBJ2-3; 10 bases align to TRBD1. This CDR3 is 16 amino acids long. Germline values: CDR1 SGHTA, CDR2 FQGNSA. After removal of 2 bases from V and 2 bases from J, the junction contained 4 bases not matched to a gene. The CDR3 nucleotides read TGTGCCAGCAGCTTACGGACAGGGGGTACCACAGATACGCAGTATTTT. This sequence encodes CASSLRTGGTTDTQYF.

The J gene is TRBJ1-1, the V gene TRBV2; D unclear. The CDR3 spans 14 residues. Germline CDR1 reads SNHLY; CDR2 reads FYNNEI. Trimming removed 3 bases at V and 0 bases at J, with 8 bases between. CDR3 nucleotides: TGTGCCAGCAGTGACGGGGATGTGAACACTGAAGCTTTCTTT. Translating gives CASSDGDVNTEAFF.

This clone was counted once. V gene TRBV10-3 combines with J gene TRBJ2-2, with 12 positions matching TRBD2. The trim removed 6 bases at V and 5 bases at J, leaving 1 base unmatched. Germline lookup yields CDR1 ENHRY and CDR2 SYGVKD. The CDR3 is 14 residues long. The CDR3 sequence: CAISGLAGTGELFF. For the CDR3, the DNA is TGTGCCATCAGCGGACTAGCGGGAACCGGGGAGCTGTTTTTT.

J is TRBJ2-7 and V is TRBV28; 8 positions agree with TRBD2. The CDR3 is 14 amino acids. The germline CDR1 and CDR2 sequences are MDHEN and SYDVKM. The trim removed 6 bases at V and 12 bases at J, leaving 16 bases unmatched. CDR3 coding DNA: TGTGCCAGCAGCCCGGGACTAGGTACTTCTTCTCGGTACTTC. Translation gives CASSPGLGTSSRYF.

This clone was seen only a few times. The V gene is TRBV7-9, the J gene TRBJ2-4; no definite D call. The CDR3 sequence is 14 residues long. Germline assignment: CDR1 SEHNR and CDR2 FQNEAQ (reference sequence). V shed 0 bases and J shed 8 bases, with 11 bases lying between them. In DNA, the CDR3 is TGTGCCAGCAGCTTAGCGACATCATGGGACATTCAGTACTTC. Translated: CASSLATSWDIQYF. The variable domain in full, completed from reference TRBV7-9 and TRBJ2-4, reads DTGVSQNPRHKITKRGQNVTFRCDPISEHNRLYWYRQTLGQGPEFLTYFQNEAQLEKSRLLSDRFSAERPKGSFSTLEIQRTEQGDSAMYLCASSLATSWDIQYFGAGTRLSVL.

The chain carries TRBV7-8 and TRBJ1-2; D perhaps matches TRBD1 (5 bases). Per the germline V gene, CDR1 is SGHVS and CDR2 is FQNEAQ. Trimming took off 1 base at V and 4 bases at J, with 10 bases between the two ends. The CDR3 runs 14 residues. The CDR3 nucleotides are TGTGCCAGCAGCTTAGAAGGGGCACTCTATGGCTACACCTTC. Amino acid sequence: CASSLEGALYGYTF. The full variable domain, with the rest looked up from reference TRBV7-8 and TRBJ1-2, is GAGVSQSPRYKVAKRGQDVALRCDPISGHVSLFWYQQALGQGPEFLTYFQNEAQLDKSGLPSDRFFAERPEGSVSTLKIQRTQQEDSAVYLCASSLEGALYGYTFGSGTRLTVV.

The chain is built from TRBV6-2 or TRBV6-3 and TRBJ2-7; 7 nucleotides agree with TRBD1. Germline V gene lookup returns CDR1 MNHEY and CDR2 SVGEGT. The V segment lost 5 bases and the J segment 0 bases; nucleotides outside the gene matches: 22. The CDR3 has 20 amino acids. CDR3 sequence (DNA): TGTGCCAGCAGTAAACCTCTTTCCGGGACAGACCTTCGATACTCCTACGAGCAGTACTTC. Protein: CASSKPLSGTDLRYSYEQYF.

The DNA of the CDR3 is TGCGCCAGCAGCCAGCTAGGGGGAAACACAGATACGCAGTATTTT. Amino acids: CASSQLGGNTDTQYF. J is TRBJ2-3 and V is TRBV5-1; weak D call: TRBD1 (6 bases). V shed 4 bases and J shed 2 bases, with 14 bases lying between them. This CDR3 has 15 residues. Germline V gene sequence: CDR1 SGHRS, CDR2 YFSETQ.

The chain carries TRBV2 and TRBJ2-1; weak D call: TRBD1 (6 bases). CDR1 is SNHLY, CDR2 FYNNEI, per germline. The CDR3 spans 16 residues. The ends were cut back, 5 bases at V and 0 bases at J, with 14 bases in the middle. CDR3 region: CASSNQGPSSYNEQFF. CDR3 bases: TGTGCCAGCAGTAACCAGGGGCCTAGCTCCTACAATGAGCAGTTCTTC.

CDR3 sequence (DNA): TGTGCCAGCAGTGCCGGGGTGACCTACGAGCAGTACTTC. Its translation is CASSAGVTYEQYF. This chain joins TRBV28 and TRBJ2-7; a possible D gene is TRBD2 (5 bases). The CDR3 runs to 13 residues. CDR1 is MDHEN, CDR2 SYDVKM, per germline. The V end lost 5 bases, the J end lost 2 bases, and 10 bases lay between the germline ends.

CDR3 sequence (DNA): TGTGCCAGCAGCCCCGGCGCCGGCAGGGTCTACGAGCAGTACTTC. It is translated as CASSPGAGRVYEQYF. The chain employs TRBV7-3 and TRBJ2-7, with a weak D call TRBD1 (5 bases). CDR1 and CDR2 (germline): SGHTA, FQGTGA. The V end was cut by 5 bases, the J end by 3 bases, with 17 bases between. CDR3 length equals 15 residues.

The rearrangement joins TRBV9 to TRBJ1-2; D is ambiguous. The ends were cut back, 0 bases at V and 4 bases at J, with 7 bases in the middle. Germline CDR1 is SGDLS and CDR2 is YYNGEE. This CDR3 has 13 amino acids. DNA of the CDR3: TGTGCCAGCAGCGTAGACAGCCTCTATGGCTACACCTTC. Translated, it gives CASSVDSLYGYTF.

In nucleotides, the CDR3 is TGTGCCAGCAGCCAAGAACTAGCGGGGGGCGGGGAGACCCAGTACTTC. It translates to CASSQELAGGGETQYF. The chain is built from TRBV3-1 (or the pseudogene TRBV3-2) and TRBJ2-5; 12 nucleotides align to TRBD2. The CDR3 has 16 amino acids. Germline CDR1 and CDR2: LGHDT and YNNKEL (reference sequence). V shed 0 bases, J shed 5 bases, and the junction held 4 bases outside the gene matches.

The count of this clone is one. The chain couples TRBV3-1 (or the pseudogene TRBV3-2) to TRBJ1-2; tentative D call: TRBD1 (6 bases). The germline V and J ends were trimmed by 7 bases and 2 bases, with 14 bases remaining between them. Germline V CDR1 and CDR2: LGHDT, YNNKEL (reference sequence). This CDR3 spans 14 amino acids. The CDR3 DNA reads as TGTGCCAGCACCTCCAGGGGATCAAACTATGGCTACACCTTC. Translation: CASTSRGSNYGYTF.

The rearrangement joins TRBV6-5 to TRBJ2-3; possible D gene TRBD2, 5 bases. This CDR3 spans 15 amino acids. The germline gives CDR1 MNHEY, CDR2 SVGAGI. V shed 0 bases and J shed 6 bases, with 13 bases lying between them. This CDR3 reads CASSYSRTGKDTQYF. The DNA of the CDR3 is TGTGCCAGCAGTTACTCGAGAACGGGGAAGGATACGCAGTATTTT.

For this clone: The CDR3 end shows no conserved phenylalanine or tryptophan, and so a read error is likely. No DNA is shown, since the ends of the CDR3 on it are uncertain; the CDR3 is the one TCRdb lists. This rearrangement joins TRBV6-2 or TRBV6-3 to TRBJ2-7; the table's D call, TRBD1, was not checked against the DNA. The CDR3 is 13 residues long, ends included. CDR1 MNHEY and CDR2 SVGEGT come from the germline V gene. The CDR3 sequence: CASSDGWRQGGLL.

The genes are TRBV7-2 and TRBJ1-2, with unresolved D. V lost 3 bases, J lost 0 bases, and 8 bases lay in between. The CDR3 covers 14 residues. Germline CDR1 SGHTA, CDR2 FQGNSA. The CDR3 loop reads CASSFSNSNYGYTF. In DNA, the CDR3 is TGTGCCAGCAGCTTTAGTAATTCTAACTATGGCTACACCTTC. The entire variable domain, with the rest obtained from reference TRBV7-2 and TRBJ1-2, is as follows: GAGVSQSPSNKVTEKGKDVELRCDPISGHTALYWYRQSLGQGLEFLIYFQGNSAPDKSGLPSDRFSAERTGGSVSTLTIQRTQQEDSAVYLCASSFSNSNYGYTFGSGTRLTVV.

DNA of the CDR3: TGTGCAAGTCGCTTAGAGAAGAGAGAAGCTTTCTTT. Translated: CASRLEKREAFF. This rearrangement joins TRBV12-2 to TRBJ1-1. TRBV12-2 is recorded as a pseudogene. The CDR3 runs to 12 residues.

This chain joins TRBV9 and TRBJ1-2, with 7 bases lining up with TRBD1. V lost 1 base and J lost 1; bases outside the gene matches: 1. Germline V gene sequence: CDR1 SGDLS, CDR2 YYNGEE. The CDR3 spans 14 residues. CDR3 region: CASSVQGGNYGYTF. The CDR3 nucleotides read TGTGCCAGCAGCGTACAGGGGGGTAACTATGGCTACACCTTC. The entire variable domain, with the rest obtained from reference TRBV9 and TRBJ1-2, is as follows: DSGVTQTPKHLITATGQRVTLRCSPRSGDLSVYWYQQSLDQGLQFLIQYYNGEERAKGNILERFSAQQFPDLHSELNLSSLELGDSALYFCASSVQGGNYGYTFGSGTRLTVV.

The table lists this clone with a count of one. The CDR3 spells CASSFEGRGLTDTQYF. The CDR3 nucleotides read TGTGCCAGCAGCTTCGAGGGCAGGGGGCTCACAGATACGCAGTATTTT. V gene TRBV5-4 combines with J gene TRBJ2-3; 8 bases map to TRBD1. The ends lost 2 bases at V and 2 bases at J; junction bases unmatched: 7. The CDR3 loop spans 16 amino acids. Germline assignment: CDR1 SGHNT and CDR2 YYREEE (reference sequence).

The chain joins TRBV20-1 to TRBJ1-6; tentative D call: TRBD1 (5 bases). This CDR3 spans 13 amino acids. The germline CDR1 and CDR2 sequences are DFQATT and SNEGSKA (reference sequence). The V end was cut by 3 bases, the J end by 8 bases, with 11 bases between. CDR3 sequence (DNA): TGCAGTGCTAGTGGGGGGGGGTATTCACCCCTCCACTTT. Translation gives CSASGGGYSPLHF.

The chain is built from TRBV6-1 and TRBJ2-1; 8 bases match TRBD1. The CDR3 extends over 15 amino acids. V lost 1 base and J lost 5; bases outside the gene matches: 4. Germline lookup yields CDR1 MNHNS and CDR2 SASEGT. CDR3 coding DNA: TGTGCCAGCAGTGAAGGACAGGGGCTCCACAATGAGCAGTTCTTC. Residues: CASSEGQGLHNEQFF.

This clone has more than one count but fewer than ten. The V call is TRBV2, the J call TRBJ1-5; D remains ambiguous. V gave up 2 bases and J gave up 7 bases, with 9 bases separating them. The CDR3 has 13 residues. Germline loops: CDR1 SNHLY, CDR2 FYNNEI. CDR3 nucleotides: TGTGCCAGCAGTGAACCTCGGGAGCAGCCCCAGCATTTT. Residues: CASSEPREQPQHF. Full variable domain (remainder filled in from reference TRBV2 and TRBJ1-5): EPEVTQTPSHQVTQMGQEVILRCVPISNHLYFYWYRQILGQKVEFLVSFYNNEISEKSEIFDDQFSVERPDGSNFTLKIRSTKLEDSAMYFCASSEPREQPQHFGDGTRLSIL.